This is a list of T cell receptor beta chains from one sample in a study of blood T cell repertoires in COVID-19. Sequenced by immunoSEQ multiplex PCR; TCRdb stores in-frame clones only, minus some. The sample gives around 68,000 clones, approximately 88% of which show up once; around 2% is in the top ten. The specimen was peripheral blood. The source of these receptors is a human donor in a cohort sampled during active COVID-19. CDR3s include the opening cysteine and the closing phenylalanine or tryptophan. D genes are given only for firm matches. Clone size is not always given. Where it is, it says once, few, many or a class for expanded clones.

J gene | D gene | V gene | clone size | CDR3 protein | CDR3 DNA
TRBJ2-1 | TRBD2 | TRBV30 | once | CAWSRPGGHEQFF | TGTGCCTGGAGTAGACCGGGGGGGCATGAGCAGTTCTTC
TRBJ1-2 | - | TRBV18 | - | CASSPQGDNRYGYTF | TGTGCCAGCTCACCCCAAGGGGACAACCGCTATGGCTACACCTTC
TRBJ2-7 | - | TRBV5-4 | - | CASSLKASGYEQYF | TGTGCCAGCAGCTTAAAGGCGAGCGGGTACGAGCAGTACTTC
TRBJ1-4 | TRBD1 | TRBV18 | - | CASSPPDRGAGEKLFF | TGTGCCAGCTCACCACCGGACAGGGGAGCGGGGGAAAAACTGTTTTTT
TRBJ2-1 | TRBD1 | TRBV3-1/TRBV3-2 | - | CASSRVQGEREQFF | TGTGCCAGCAGCCGAGTCCAGGGGGAACGTGAGCAGTTCTTC
TRBJ2-7 | TRBD1 | TRBV2 | few | CASRGQGAYYEQYF | TGTGCCAGCAGGGGACAGGGGGCGTACTACGAGCAGTACTTC
TRBJ1-3 | - | TRBV6-6 | - | CASSYEGNTIYF | TGTGCCAGCAGTTACGAGGGAAACACCATATATTTT
TRBJ1-3 | TRBD1 | TRBV7-9 | few | CASSQKDRGDGNTIYF | TGTGCCAGCAGCCAAAAGGACAGGGGAGACGGAAACACCATATATTTT
TRBJ1-3 | - | TRBV11-2 | - | CASRSFPGNTIYF | TGTGCCAGCAGAAGCTTTCCTGGAAACACCATATATTTT
TRBJ2-1 | - | TRBV19 | - | CASSIDVGGPVDEQFF | TGTGCCAGTAGTATAGATGTGGGAGGACCCGTGGATGAGCAGTTCTTC
TRBJ2-7 | - | TRBV16 | - | CASSQSSGTIYHYEQYF | TGTGCCAGCAGCCAATCGTCGGGGACAATATACCACTACGAGCAGTACTTC
TRBJ2-5 | TRBD2 | TRBV7-9 | - | CASSSGTSGGYRETQYF | TGTGCCAGCAGCTCCGGGACTAGCGGGGGTTATAGAGAGACCCAGTACTTC
TRBJ2-1 | TRBD2 | TRBV5-6 | - | CASSLWSSGLRNEQFF | TGTGCCAGCAGCCTCTGGAGTAGCGGGCTTAGGAATGAGCAGTTCTTC
TRBJ2-1 | - | TRBV3-1/TRBV3-2 | once | CASSFGQGAFNEQFF | TGTGCCAGCAGTTTCGGACAAGGAGCCTTTAATGAGCAGTTCTTC
TRBJ1-3 | TRBD1 | TRBV13 | - | CASTTRQGRSGNTIYF | TGTGCCAGCACCACCCGACAGGGCCGCTCTGGAAACACCATATATTTT
TRBJ1-1 | - | TRBV9 | - | CASSAGNTEAFF | TGTGCCAGCAGCGCCGGGAACACTGAAGCTTTCTTT
TRBJ2-4 | TRBD1 | TRBV5-5 | - | CASGPRQGSRWDIQYF | TGTGCCAGCGGACCTCGACAGGGCTCAAGGTGGGACATTCAGTACTTC
TRBJ1-1 | TRBD1 | TRBV29-1 | - | CSVDREVTEAFF | TGCAGCGTGGACAGGGAGGTCACTGAAGCTTTCTTT
TRBJ2-5 | TRBD2 | TRBV7-2 | few | CASSLQGLAGQETQYF | TGTGCCAGCAGCTTACAGGGACTAGCGGGACAAGAGACCCAGTACTTC
TRBJ1-5 | - | TRBV6-5 | - | CATGTINQPQHF | TGTGCCACCGGGACAATCAATCAGCCCCAGCATTTT
TRBJ1-4 | TRBD1 | TRBV28 | - | CASSLGTGLEKLFF | TGTGCCAGCAGTCTCGGGACAGGCCTAGAAAAACTGTTTTTT
TRBJ2-7 | TRBD1 | TRBV24-1 | - | CATGGTGNSYEQYF | TGTGCCACCGGGGGGACAGGGAATTCCTACGAGCAGTACTTC
TRBJ2-2 | TRBD2 | TRBV2 | - | CASNGGGVIGELFF | TGTGCCAGCAATGGCGGGGGGGTTATCGGGGAGCTGTTTTTT
TRBJ1-1 | - | TRBV2 | - | CASSLYGRQPGAFF | TGTGCCAGCAGCCTCTACGGACGGCAGCCGGGGGCTTTCTTT
TRBJ2-3 | - | TRBV28 | - | CASAPPSRWTDTQYF | TGTGCCAGCGCACCTCCTAGCCGGTGGACAGATACGCAGTATTTT
TRBJ1-5 | - | TRBV19 | - | CASSMVPAGGSLNQPQHF | TGTGCCAGTAGTATGGTCCCCGCCGGAGGCAGCCTCAATCAGCCCCAGCATTTT
TRBJ2-7 | - | TRBV10-3 | few | CAISEPDSYEQYF | TGTGCCATCAGTGAGCCCGACAGCTACGAGCAGTACTTC
TRBJ1-3 | TRBD1 | TRBV5-1 | - | CASSPRSGGDGNTIYF | TGCGCCAGCAGCCCCCGGTCAGGGGGCGATGGAAACACCATATATTTT
TRBJ2-1 | - | TRBV6-5 | - | CASSYWGSEGYNEQFF | TGTGCCAGCAGTTATTGGGGGTCGGAGGGCTACAATGAGCAGTTCTTC
TRBJ2-7 | TRBD2 | TRBV3-1/TRBV3-2 | - | CASSLAGTSYEQYF | TGTGCCAGCAGCCTAGCAGGGACTAGCTACGAGCAGTACTTC
TRBJ1-4 | TRBD1 | TRBV7-9 | - | CASSRLGQGNEKLFF | TGTGCCAGCAGTCGTCTGGGACAGGGGAATGAAAAACTGTTTTTT
TRBJ1-2 | TRBD1 | TRBV7-8 | - | CASSLARGHLYGYTF | TGTGCCAGCAGCTTAGCGAGGGGGCACCTCTATGGCTACACCTTC
TRBJ2-5 | TRBD1 | TRBV3-1/TRBV3-2 | - | CASSLYLGGASETQYF | TGTGCCAGCAGCCTCTACCTAGGGGGCGCGAGCGAGACCCAGTACTTC
TRBJ1-2 | - | TRBV6-5 | - | CASSRRGGLQYGYTF | TGTGCCAGCAGTAGACGCGGGGGCCTGCAATATGGCTACACCTTC
TRBJ2-7 | TRBD2 | TRBV11-2 | - | CASSLVAGGLAVEQYF | TGTGCCAGCAGCTTAGTCGCCGGCGGACTAGCGGTAGAGCAGTACTTC
TRBJ2-7 | - | TRBV4-3 | - | CASSQVSGVAYEQYF | TGCGCCAGCAGCCAAGTTTCGGGGGTGGCTTACGAGCAGTACTTC
TRBJ2-1 | - | TRBV7-2 | - | CASSLNGGEQFF | TGTGCCAGCAGCTTAAACGGTGGTGAGCAGTTCTTC
TRBJ2-5 | - | TRBV30 | - | CAWSVWAPQETQYF | TGTGCCTGGAGTGTATGGGCCCCACAAGAGACCCAGTACTTC
TRBJ2-3 | - | TRBV9 | - | CASSVEATSADTQYF | TGTGCCAGCAGCGTAGAAGCCACTTCGGCAGATACGCAGTATTTT
TRBJ2-7 | TRBD1 | TRBV10-1 | - | CASSDGQGFSEQYF | TGCGCCAGCAGTGATGGACAGGGCTTTAGCGAGCAGTACTTC
TRBJ1-2 | - | TRBV9 | once | CASSVWGGGYTF | TGTGCCAGCAGCGTTTGGGGCGGTGGCTACACCTTC